Shown below are 5 T cell receptor beta chains from a single sample sequenced in a study of T-cell reconstitution after alpha-beta-depleted transplantation in children. Researchers prepared the TCRbeta library using unique molecular identifiers, the study reports. A single record per CDR3 protein comes from TCRdb applying MiXCR to the PCR reads. The profile shows roughly 310,000 distinct CDR3 sequences, around 25% of them singletons. Sample: PBMCs, mostly from graft donor cells, taken 180 days after TCRalphabeta/CD19-depleted stem cell transplant. The receptors come from a male patient between 10 and 17 years old who had a stem cell transplant for acute lymphoblastic leukemia, so the T cells may come from the graft donor.

This clonotype was picked up a small number of times. V is TRBV20-1 and J is TRBJ1-1; the D gene is possibly TRBD1 (5 bases). This CDR3 contains 16 residues. CDR1 DFQATT and CDR2 SNEGSKA come from the germline V gene (reference sequence). The CDR3 DNA is TGCAGCGAAAACCATCCGGGGCAGTTCATGAACACTGAAGCTTTCTTT. It is translated as CSENHPGQFMNTEAFF.

The chain recombines TRBV7-9 with TRBJ2-3, with D perhaps matching TRBD1 (5 bases). V shed 6 bases and J shed 2 bases, with 9 bases lying between them. Germline V gene sequence: CDR1 SEHNR, CDR2 FQNEAQ (reference sequence). The CDR3 is 13 residues long. The CDR3 loop is CASRQADTDTQYF. The CDR3, as DNA: TGTGCCAGCAGACAGGCCGACACAGATACGCAGTATTTT. The variable domain in full, with the rest retrieved from reference TRBV7-9 and TRBJ2-3, is DTGVSQNPRHKITKRGQNVTFRCDPISEHNRLYWYRQTLGQGPEFLTYFQNEAQLEKSRLLSDRFSAERPKGSFSTLEIQRTEQGDSAMYLCASRQADTDTQYFGPGTRLTVL.

The J gene is TRBJ2-1, the V gene TRBV11-3; 9 bases are a match to TRBD2. The germline gives CDR1 SGHNT, CDR2 YENEEA. The CDR3 loop spans 16 amino acids. V lost 1 base, J lost 2 bases, and 3 bases stayed unmatched. In DNA form, the CDR3 reads TGTGCCAGCAGCTTAGGGCTAGCGGGGACCTACAATGAGCAGTTCTTC. Its protein is CASSLGLAGTYNEQFF.

This clonotype appeared a few times. The chain recombines TRBV6-6 with TRBJ2-5, with D unresolved. Trimming pared 5 bases from V and 5 bases from J, leaving 6 bases between. The CDR3 spans 11 residues. From germline, CDR1 is MNHNY and CDR2 SVGAGI (reference sequence). CDR3: CASSRTETQYF. The CDR3 bases are TGTGCCAGCAGTCGCACGGAGACCCAGTACTTC.

This clonotype was observed a few times. The J gene is TRBJ1-2, the V gene TRBV12-3 or TRBV12-4; D uncertain. Trimming took off 8 bases at V and 4 bases at J, with 14 bases between the two ends. The CDR3 sequence is 13 residues long. The CDR3 loop is CASSGKEAYGYTF. Written as DNA, the CDR3 is TGTGCCAGCTCTGGAAAGGAAGCCTATGGCTACACCTTC.